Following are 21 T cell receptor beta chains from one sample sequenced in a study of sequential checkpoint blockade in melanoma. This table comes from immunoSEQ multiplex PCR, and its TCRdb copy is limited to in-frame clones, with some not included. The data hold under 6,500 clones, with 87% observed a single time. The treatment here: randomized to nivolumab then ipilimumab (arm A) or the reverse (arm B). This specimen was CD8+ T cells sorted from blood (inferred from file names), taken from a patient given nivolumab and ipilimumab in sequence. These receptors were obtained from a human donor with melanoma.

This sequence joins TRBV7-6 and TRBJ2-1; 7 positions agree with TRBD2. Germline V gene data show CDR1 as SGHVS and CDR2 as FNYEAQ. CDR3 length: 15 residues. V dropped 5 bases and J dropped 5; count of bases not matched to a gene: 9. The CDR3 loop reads CASSPDPGGDNEQFF. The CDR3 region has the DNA TGTGCCAGCAGCCCGGACCCGGGAGGCGACAATGAGCAGTTCTTC.

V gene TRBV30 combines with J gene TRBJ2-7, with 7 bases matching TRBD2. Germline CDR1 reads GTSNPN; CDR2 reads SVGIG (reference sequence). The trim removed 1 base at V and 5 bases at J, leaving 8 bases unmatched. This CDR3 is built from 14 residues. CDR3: CAWSEGRGSHEQYF. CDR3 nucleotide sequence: TGTGCCTGGAGTGAGGGGAGGGGTTCCCACGAGCAGTACTTC.

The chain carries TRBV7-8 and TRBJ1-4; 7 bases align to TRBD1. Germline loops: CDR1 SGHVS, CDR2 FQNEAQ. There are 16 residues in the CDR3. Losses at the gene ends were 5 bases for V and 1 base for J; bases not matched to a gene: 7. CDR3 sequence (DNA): TGTGCCAGCAGCGCCAACAGGGGTCTAACTAATGAAAAACTGTTTTTT. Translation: CASSANRGLTNEKLFF.

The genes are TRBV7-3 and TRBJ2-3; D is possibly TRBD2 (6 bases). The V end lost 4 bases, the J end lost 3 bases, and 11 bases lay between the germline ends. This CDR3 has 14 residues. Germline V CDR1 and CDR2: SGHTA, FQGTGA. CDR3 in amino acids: CASSSLGGTDTQYF. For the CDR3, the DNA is TGTGCCAGCAGCTCCCTCGGGGGAACAGATACGCAGTATTTT.

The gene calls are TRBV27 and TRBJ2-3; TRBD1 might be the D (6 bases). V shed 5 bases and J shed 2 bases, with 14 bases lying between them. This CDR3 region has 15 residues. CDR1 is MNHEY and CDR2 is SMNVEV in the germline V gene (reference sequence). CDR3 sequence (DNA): TGTGCCAGCAGTCCCGCTACAGGGTTCACAGATACGCAGTATTTT. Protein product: CASSPATGFTDTQYF.

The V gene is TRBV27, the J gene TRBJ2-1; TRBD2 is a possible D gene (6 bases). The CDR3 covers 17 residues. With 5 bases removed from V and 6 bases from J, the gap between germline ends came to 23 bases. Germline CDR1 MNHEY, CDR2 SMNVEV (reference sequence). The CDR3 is CASSHLSGSGEGNEQFF. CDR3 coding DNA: TGTGCCAGCAGTCACCTATCCGGGTCGGGAGAAGGCAATGAGCAGTTCTTC.

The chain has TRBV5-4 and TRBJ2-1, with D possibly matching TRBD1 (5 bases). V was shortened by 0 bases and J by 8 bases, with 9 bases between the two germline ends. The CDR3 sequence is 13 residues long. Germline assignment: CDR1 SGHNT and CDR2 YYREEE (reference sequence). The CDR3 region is CASSLGQYDEQFF. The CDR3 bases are TGTGCCAGCAGCTTGGGACAGTACGATGAGCAGTTCTTC.

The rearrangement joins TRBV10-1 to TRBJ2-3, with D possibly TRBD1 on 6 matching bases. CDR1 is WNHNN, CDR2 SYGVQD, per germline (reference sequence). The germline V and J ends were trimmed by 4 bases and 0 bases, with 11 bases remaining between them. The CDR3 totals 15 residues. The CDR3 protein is CASSAGQGSTDTQYF. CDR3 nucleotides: TGCGCCAGCAGTGCGGGGCAGGGGAGCACAGATACGCAGTATTTT.

Here the CDR3 reads CASSLLGLANEQFF. CDR3 DNA: TGTGCCAGCAGCTTGTTGGGACTAGCCAATGAGCAGTTCTTC. The chain uses TRBV6-6 and TRBJ2-1; 9 positions agree with TRBD2. CDR3 length equals 14 residues. Germline loops: CDR1 MNHNY, CDR2 SVGAGI (reference sequence). V dropped 6 bases and J dropped 6; count of bases not matched to a gene: 6.

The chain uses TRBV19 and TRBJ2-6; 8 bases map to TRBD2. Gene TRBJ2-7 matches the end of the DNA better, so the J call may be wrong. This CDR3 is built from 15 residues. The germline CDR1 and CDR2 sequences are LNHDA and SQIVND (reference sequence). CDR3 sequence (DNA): TGTGCCAGTAGTCCGACTAGCGCTCCTTCCTACGAGCAGTACTTC. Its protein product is CASSPTSAPSYEQYF.

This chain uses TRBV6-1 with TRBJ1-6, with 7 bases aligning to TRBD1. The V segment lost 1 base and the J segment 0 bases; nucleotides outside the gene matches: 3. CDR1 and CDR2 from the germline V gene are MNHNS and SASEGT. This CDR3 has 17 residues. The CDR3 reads CASSEEGASSYNSPLHF. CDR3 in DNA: TGTGCCAGCAGTGAAGAGGGGGCAAGCTCCTATAATTCACCCCTCCACTTT.

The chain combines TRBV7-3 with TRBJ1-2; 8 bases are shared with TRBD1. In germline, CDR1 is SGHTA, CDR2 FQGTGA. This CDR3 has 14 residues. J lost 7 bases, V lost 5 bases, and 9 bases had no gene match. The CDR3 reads CASSTPTGVGGYTF. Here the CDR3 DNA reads TGTGCCAGCAGCACGCCGACAGGGGTTGGTGGCTACACCTTC.

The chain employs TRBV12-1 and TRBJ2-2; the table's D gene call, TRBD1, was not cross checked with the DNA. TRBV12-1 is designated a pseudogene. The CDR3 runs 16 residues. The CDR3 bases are TGTGCCAGCAGCTTCCCCCGGGACAGGGAGGGCGGGGAGCTGTTTTTT. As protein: CASSFPRDREGGELFF.

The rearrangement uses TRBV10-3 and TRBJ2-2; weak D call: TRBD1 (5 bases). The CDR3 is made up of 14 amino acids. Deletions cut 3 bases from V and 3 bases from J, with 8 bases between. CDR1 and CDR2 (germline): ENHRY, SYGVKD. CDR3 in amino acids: CAISDQGYTGELFF. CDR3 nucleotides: TGTGCCATCAGTGATCAGGGCTACACCGGGGAGCTGTTTTTT.

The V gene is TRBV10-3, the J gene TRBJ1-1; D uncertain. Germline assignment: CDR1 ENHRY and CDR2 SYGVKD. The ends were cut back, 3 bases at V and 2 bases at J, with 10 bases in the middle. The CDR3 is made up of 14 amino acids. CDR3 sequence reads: CAISDPGINTEAFF. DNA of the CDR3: TGTGCCATCAGTGACCCGGGGATTAACACTGAAGCTTTCTTT.

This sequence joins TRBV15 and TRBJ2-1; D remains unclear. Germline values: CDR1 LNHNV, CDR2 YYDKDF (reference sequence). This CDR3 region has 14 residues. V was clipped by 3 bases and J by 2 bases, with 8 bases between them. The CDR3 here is CATSSFTAYNEQFF. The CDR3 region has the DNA TGTGCCACCAGCAGTTTCACAGCCTACAATGAGCAGTTCTTC.

CDR3 nucleotide sequence: TGTGCCAGTAGTCTGGGGCGCGGTTATTCCTACAATGAGCAGTTCTTC. Protein sequence: CASSLGRGYSYNEQFF. The V and J genes are TRBV19 and TRBJ2-1; D possibly corresponds to TRBD1 (5 bases). The CDR3 spans 16 residues. The germline V gene has CDR1 LNHDA and CDR2 SQIVND (reference sequence). The V end was cut by 5 bases, the J end by 1 base, with 15 bases between.

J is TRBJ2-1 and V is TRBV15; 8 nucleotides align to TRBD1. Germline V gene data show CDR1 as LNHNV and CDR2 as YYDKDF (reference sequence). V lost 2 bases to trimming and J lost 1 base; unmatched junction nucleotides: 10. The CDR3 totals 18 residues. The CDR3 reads CATSRPFTGTGSYNEQFF. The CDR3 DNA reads TGTGCCACCAGCAGACCCTTTACAGGGACAGGATCCTACAATGAGCAGTTCTTC. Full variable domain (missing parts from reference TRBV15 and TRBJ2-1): DAMVIQNPRYQVTQFGKPVTLSCSQTLNHNVMYWYQQKSSQAPKLLFHYYDKDFNNEADTPDNFQSRRPNTSFCFLDIRSPGLGDTAMYLCATSRPFTGTGSYNEQFFGPGTRLTVL.

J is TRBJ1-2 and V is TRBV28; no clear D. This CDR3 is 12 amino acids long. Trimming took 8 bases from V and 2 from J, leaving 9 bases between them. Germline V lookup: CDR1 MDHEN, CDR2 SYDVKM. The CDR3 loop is CASREGNYGYTF. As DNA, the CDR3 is TGTGCCAGCCGGGAAGGAAACTATGGCTACACCTTC.

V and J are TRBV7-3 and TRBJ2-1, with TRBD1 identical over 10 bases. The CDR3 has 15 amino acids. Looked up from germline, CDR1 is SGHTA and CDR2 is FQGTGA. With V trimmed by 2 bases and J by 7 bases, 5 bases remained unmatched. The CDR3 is CASSLSLDRGNEQFF. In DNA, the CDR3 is TGTGCCAGCAGCTTATCTCTGGACAGGGGGAATGAGCAGTTCTTC.

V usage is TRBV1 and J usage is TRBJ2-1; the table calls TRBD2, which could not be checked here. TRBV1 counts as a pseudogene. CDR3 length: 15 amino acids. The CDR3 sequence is CTSSHGTSGKNEQFF. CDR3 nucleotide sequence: TGCACCAGCAGCCACGGGACTAGCGGGAAGAATGAGCAGTTCTTC.